The T cell receptor beta chain under discussion was sequenced for a study of Siglec-9 on CD8 T cells in melanoma (dated by TCRdb to between 2019 and 2020). Regarding the study in general: Siglec-9 expression on CD8+ T cells and the role of Siglec-9 in regulating T cells in the melanoma tumor microenvironment were investigated in the study. The paper as a whole reports these results and caveats: Siglec-9 was reported to mark and regulate an effector memory CD8+ T-cell subset that appeared to accumulate within melanoma tumors.

A note on this clone: The antigen it binds to is not known. Base qualities were left out, and no much larger clone turns up one base away.

Library method: the immunoSEQ multiplex PCR assay. This is the immuneACCESS table as TCRdb keeps it, with only in-frame sequences that have V and J called. A part of the clones is gone; compared with another copy, unresolved V genes explain less than half, and the rest is unexplained. For this sample there are roughly 30,000 clones; about 80% appear just once. Nearly 6% of the sample belongs to the ten largest clones. Specimen: Siglec-9- CD8+ T cells sorted from blood. In light of the paper, this sample's cell subset or site label describes: CD8 T cells lacking Siglec-9. The TCR was taken from a human donor in good health.

The CDR3 has the sequence CASSLEGFWGEQFF. The sequenced DNA: TGTGCCAGCAGCTTGGAGGGGTTTTGGGGTGAGCAGTTCTTC. The V gene is TRBV5-6 and the J gene is TRBJ2-1; matching of 5 bases hints at TRBD1 as the D gene. Its CDR3 holds 14 amino acids, cysteine through phenylalanine. Only the CDR3 DNA stays, 42 bases, in frame from base 1. The germline ends are 13 bases apart after V is trimmed by 0 bases and J by 9 bases. CDR1 and CDR2 (SGHDT, YYEEEE) derive from the germline V gene.